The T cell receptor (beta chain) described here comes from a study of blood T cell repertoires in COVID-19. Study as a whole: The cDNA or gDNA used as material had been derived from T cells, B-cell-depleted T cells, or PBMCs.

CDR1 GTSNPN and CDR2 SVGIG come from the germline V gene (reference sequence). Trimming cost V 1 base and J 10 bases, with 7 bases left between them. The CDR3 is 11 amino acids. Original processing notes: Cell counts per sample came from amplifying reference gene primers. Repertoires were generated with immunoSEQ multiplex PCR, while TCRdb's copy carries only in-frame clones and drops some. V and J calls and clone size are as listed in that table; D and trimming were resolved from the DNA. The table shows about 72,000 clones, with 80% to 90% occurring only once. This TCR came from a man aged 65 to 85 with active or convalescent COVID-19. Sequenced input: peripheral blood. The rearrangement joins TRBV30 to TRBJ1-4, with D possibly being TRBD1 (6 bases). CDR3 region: CAWSGGGKLFF. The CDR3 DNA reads TGTGCCTGGAGTGGAGGGGGAAAACTGTTTTTT. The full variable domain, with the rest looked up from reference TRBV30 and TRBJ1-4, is SQTIHQWPATLVQPVGSPLSLECTVEGTSNPNLYWYRQAAGRGLQLLFYSVGIGQISSEVPQNLSASRPQDRQFILSSKKLLLSDSGFYLCAWSGGGKLFFGSGTQLSVL.